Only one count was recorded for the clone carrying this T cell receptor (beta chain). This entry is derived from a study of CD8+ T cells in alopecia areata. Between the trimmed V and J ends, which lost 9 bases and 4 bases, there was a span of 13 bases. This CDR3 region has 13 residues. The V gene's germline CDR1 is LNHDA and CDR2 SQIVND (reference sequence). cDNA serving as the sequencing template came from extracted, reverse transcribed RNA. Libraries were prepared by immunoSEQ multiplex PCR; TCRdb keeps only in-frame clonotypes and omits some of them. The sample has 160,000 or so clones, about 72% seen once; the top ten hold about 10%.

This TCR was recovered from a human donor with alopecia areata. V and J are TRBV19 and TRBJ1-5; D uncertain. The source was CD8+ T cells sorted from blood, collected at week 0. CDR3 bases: TGTGCCAGCCAGGTGGGGAAAAATCAGCCCCAGCATTTT. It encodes CASQVGKNQPQHF.